The 8 T cell receptor beta chains presented below share a single source sample, sequenced in a study of T-cell reconstitution after alpha-beta-depleted transplantation in children. A library of TCRbeta sequences, prepared with unique molecular identifiers, was generated. TCRdb independently ran MiXCR on the PCR reads; one entry per CDR3 protein. Of around 270,000 distinct CDR3 sequences in the sample, around 7.3% were seen once. Study findings and constraints: Diversity and T-cell counts at one year after transplant derived mostly from new T cells.

For these TCRs, the target antigens are not known. Material: peripheral blood, obtained 360 days after TCRalphabeta/CD19-depleted stem cell transplant. These receptors were taken from a female patient between 2 and 15 years old who had a stem cell transplant for Fanconi anemia, so the T cells may come from the graft donor.

V and J are TRBV29-1 and TRBJ2-3; 11 nucleotides align to TRBD1. The J segment lost 5 bases and the V segment lost 6 bases, leaving 7 bases of the junction unmatched. The V gene's germline CDR1 is SQVTM and CDR2 ANQGSEA. The CDR3 is 14 amino acids. The CDR3 loop reads CSVGQGASGDTQYF. CDR3 bases: TGCAGCGTCGGACAGGGGGCGTCTGGAGATACGCAGTATTTT.

The genes are TRBV27 and TRBJ2-1; 13 bases line up with TRBD2. CDR3 length: 14 residues. Germline V CDR1 and CDR2: MNHEY, SMNVEV (reference sequence). V shed 3 bases, J shed 9 bases, and the junction held 2 bases outside the gene matches. This CDR3 reads CASSFRLAGGEQFF. CDR3 nucleotides: TGTGCCAGCAGTTTTAGACTAGCGGGGGGTGAGCAGTTCTTC.

The V call is TRBV18, the J call TRBJ2-2; D remains ambiguous. The V end lost 4 bases, the J end lost 0 bases, and 6 bases lay between the germline ends. CDR3 length: 14 residues. Germline CDR1 KGHSH, CDR2 LQKENI. The CDR3 region has the DNA TGTGCCAGCTCACTAGCACCGAACACCGGGGAGCTGTTTTTT. It translates to CASSLAPNTGELFF.

This clonotype came up many times. The chain couples TRBV4-2 to TRBJ2-7; 7 bases are shared with TRBD2. Germline CDR1 reads LGHNA; CDR2 reads YNFKEQ. The CDR3 covers 14 residues. The J segment lost 2 bases and the V segment lost 0 bases, leaving 1 base of the junction unmatched. This CDR3 reads CASSQELAPYEQYF. The CDR3 DNA follows: TGTGCCAGCAGCCAAGAACTAGCGCCCTACGAGCAGTACTTC.

In this sample, this clonotype turned up many times. The rearrangement links TRBV4-3 to TRBJ2-3; TRBD1 is a possible D gene (6 bases). CDR1 is LGHNA, CDR2 YSLEER, per germline. Trimming removed 0 bases at V and 2 bases at J, with 9 bases between. This CDR3 has 15 amino acids. DNA of the CDR3: TGCGCCAGCAGCCAAGAGGACAGCGTCACAGATACGCAGTATTTT. This codes for CASSQEDSVTDTQYF.

In its sample, this clonotype was seen many times. V gene TRBV6-5 combines with J gene TRBJ1-5, with D maybe TRBD1 (5 bases). Looked up from germline, CDR1 is MNHEY and CDR2 is SVGAGI. CDR3 length: 13 residues. Trimming removed 2 bases from V and 5 bases from J, with 7 bases in between. Here the CDR3 reads CASSYGAHQPQHF. CDR3 nucleotide sequence: TGTGCCAGCAGTTACGGGGCACATCAGCCCCAGCATTTT.

This chain uses TRBV11-2 with TRBJ1-1; 7 bases agree with TRBD1. Trimming at V came to 4 bases and at J to 11 bases, leaving 7 bases not matched to a gene. The CDR3 covers 12 residues. CDR1 and CDR2 from the germline V gene are SGHAT and FQNNGV. Written as DNA, the CDR3 is TGTGCCAGCAGCTCCCAACAGGGGTCGGCTTTCTTT. Protein sequence: CASSSQQGSAFF.

This clonotype was found many times. The chain uses TRBV14 and TRBJ1-1, with a possible D match to TRBD1 (5 bases). Germline V gives CDR1 SGHDN, CDR2 FVKESK. CDR3 length equals 16 residues. The V and J ends lost 4 bases and 1 base respectively, with 16 bases between them. In DNA form, the CDR3 reads TGTGCCAGCAGCCCGACGACAGCCTCCTCGAACACTGAAGCTTTCTTT. It specifies CASSPTTASSNTEAFF.